The 9 T cell receptor beta chains below come from one sample, sequenced in a study of T cells in Graves' hyperthyroidism and ophthalmopathy. The investigators amplified TCR beta CDR3 regions from RNA transcripts. The TCR CDR3 first-round RT-PCR relied on the HTBI primer set. TCRdb reanalysed the multiplex PCR reads using MiXCR and keeps one entry per CDR3 protein. The sample has fewer than 650,000 distinct CDR3 sequences, 46% seen once; the top ten hold around 47%. The source material was peripheral blood or thyroid tissue (not recorded which). Receptor source: an adult woman with Graves' disease, either hyperthyroidism or ophthalmopathy (not recorded which).

In this sample, this clonotype turned up once. J is TRBJ2-7 and V is TRBV10-3; 14 bases agree with TRBD2. V lost 6 bases to trimming and J lost 7 bases; unmatched junction nucleotides: 8. Germline V gene data show CDR1 as ENHRY and CDR2 as SYGVKD. The CDR3 sequence is 15 residues long. This chain's CDR3 is CAIRPGLAGVDEQYF. The CDR3 region has the DNA TGTGCCATCAGACCGGGACTAGCGGGAGTTGATGAGCAGTACTTC.

This clonotype was found many times. The chain is built from TRBV6-5 and TRBJ1-2; 8 bases line up with TRBD1. CDR1 is MNHEY, CDR2 SVGAGI, per germline. There are 13 residues in the CDR3. J was trimmed by 8 bases and V by 5 bases; bases with no gene match: 7. This CDR3 is CASSGQGMGGYTF. The CDR3 DNA reads TGTGCCAGCAGTGGACAGGGAATGGGGGGCTACACCTTC.

The chain is built from TRBV10-1 and TRBJ2-2, with TRBD2 identical over 9 bases. This CDR3 is 15 amino acids long. Germline V gene sequence: CDR1 WNHNN, CDR2 SYGVQD (reference sequence). Trimming at V came to 8 bases and at J to 1 base, leaving 5 bases not matched to a gene. As DNA, the CDR3 is TGCGCCAGCGAGCGACTAGCGGAGAACACCGGGGAGCTGTTTTTT. It specifies CASERLAENTGELFF.

With respect to this clonotype: A much more abundant neighbour one base away suggests this may be a read error. The chain couples TRBV7-9 to TRBJ2-7, with TRBD2 matching over 9 bases. The germline gives CDR1 SEHNR, CDR2 FQNEAQ (reference sequence). J lost 9 bases, V lost 1 base, and 10 bases had no gene match. The CDR3 totals 15 residues. DNA for the CDR3: TGTGCCAGCAGCTTAGTGGTAGCGGGGGTCTTGGGGCAGTACTTC. As protein: CASSLVVAGVLGQYF.

This chain connects TRBV10-3 to TRBJ2-5; 12 nucleotides match TRBD2. V trimming: 11 bases; J trimming: 2 bases; junction bases outside the gene matches: 9. CDR3 length: 15 amino acids. Germline CDR1 and CDR2: ENHRY and SYGVKD. CDR3 loop: CASSHGLAGQETQYF. DNA of the CDR3: TGTGCCTCCTCGCACGGACTAGCGGGACAAGAGACCCAGTACTTC.

This clonotype has a count of ten or more. CDR3 protein: CSAGTGTGYEQYF. The CDR3 DNA sequence: TGCAGCGCCGGTACCGGGACAGGCTACGAGCAGTACTTC. The chain has TRBV29-1 and TRBJ2-7, with TRBD1 matching over 8 bases. In germline, CDR1 is SQVTM, CDR2 ANQGSEA. V was clipped by 7 bases and J by 3 bases; unmatched bases: 8. The CDR3 length is 13 residues.

Only one count was recorded for this clonotype. The chain combines TRBV10-3 with TRBJ1-5; the match to TRBD1 covers 9 bases. The CDR3 has 16 amino acids. CDR1 is ENHRY and CDR2 is SYGVKD in the germline V gene. Trimming took 4 bases from V and 2 from J; bases not matched to a gene: 6. The CDR3 loop is CAISGSGQGGNQPQHF. The CDR3 nucleotides are TGTGCCATCAGTGGATCGGGACAGGGCGGCAATCAGCCCCAGCATTTT.

CDR3 amino acids: CASSILHPPTETQYF. CDR3 nucleotides: TGTGCCAGTAGTATCCTTCATCCGCCCACGGAGACCCAGTACTTC. This chain links TRBV19 with TRBJ2-5; no firm D call. Germline lookup yields CDR1 LNHDA and CDR2 SQIVND (reference sequence). The CDR3 is 15 residues long. The germline V and J ends were trimmed by 3 bases and 5 bases, with 16 bases remaining between them.

This rearrangement joins TRBV12-3 or TRBV12-4 to TRBJ1-6; unclear D gene. Trimming removed 3 bases at V and 8 bases at J, with 8 bases between. The CDR3 is 13 residues long. The CDR3 DNA follows: TGTGCCAGCAGTTTCGTATATGATTCACCCCTCCACTTT. It specifies CASSFVYDSPLHF.